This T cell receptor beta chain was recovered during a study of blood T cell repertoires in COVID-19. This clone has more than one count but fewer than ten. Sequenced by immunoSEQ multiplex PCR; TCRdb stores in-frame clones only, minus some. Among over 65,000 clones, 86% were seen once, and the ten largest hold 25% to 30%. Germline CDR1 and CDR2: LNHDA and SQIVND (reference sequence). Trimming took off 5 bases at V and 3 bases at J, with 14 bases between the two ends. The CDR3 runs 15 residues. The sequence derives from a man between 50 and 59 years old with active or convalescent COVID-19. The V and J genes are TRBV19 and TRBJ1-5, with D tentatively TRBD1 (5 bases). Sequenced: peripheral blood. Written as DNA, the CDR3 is TGTGCCAGTAGTCGATCACAGGAGTACAATCAGCCCCAGCATTTT. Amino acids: CASSRSQEYNQPQHF.